This is a list of T cell receptor beta chains from one sample in a study of beta chain features in type 1 diabetes. Data came from immunoSEQ multiplex PCR; TCRdb stores just in-frame clones and leaves some out. Found here are 150,000 to 160,000 clones, roughly 10% of them singletons; the top ten hold roughly 1.9%. The sample comprised central memory CD4+ T cells from blood. The source of these receptors is a man aged 18 to 29 in good health. Both conserved end residues are part of each CDR3. D genes are given only for firm matches. Size is omitted from some rows. Given values are once, few, many or a class for expanded clones.

abundance	v_gene	j_gene	d_gene	CDR3nt	CDR3aa
few	TRBV6-5	TRBJ2-7	NA	TGTGCCAGCAGGAGTTTGCGGCTCAACTCCTACGAGCAGTACTTC	CASRSLRLNSYEQYF
few	TRBV25-1	TRBJ2-1	NA	TGTGCCTCTGGGGGGCACCACAATGAGCAGTTCTTC	CASGGHHNEQFF
NA	TRBV2	TRBJ1-1	NA	TGTGCCAGCAGTGAAACGAGGGACACTGAAGCTTTCTTT	CASSETRDTEAFF
few	TRBV28	TRBJ1-5	NA	TGTGCCAGCAGTTTGGTGGCGGGTCAGCCCCAGCATTTT	CASSLVAGQPQHF
few	TRBV7-8	TRBJ1-5	NA	TGTGCCAGCAGCTCCAGACAGAAGGACAATCAGCCCCAGCATTTT	CASSSRQKDNQPQHF
many	TRBV7-2	TRBJ2-4	NA	TGTGCCAGCGGGTTAGCCCAAAACATTCAGTACTTC	CASGLAQNIQYF
NA	TRBV4-2	TRBJ2-2	NA	TGTGCCAGCAGCCAAGAACCCGGGACCCCATCCGGGGAGCTGTTTTTT	CASSQEPGTPSGELFF
NA	TRBV5-6	TRBJ2-7	NA	TGTGCCAGCAGTGGGTCAGCTTTATCCTACGAGCAGTACTTC	CASSGSALSYEQYF
NA	TRBV5-1	TRBJ2-5	TRBD2	TGCGCCAGCAGCTTGGACGGCGCGGGGGGAGCGGAGACCCAGTACTTC	CASSLDGAGGAETQYF
NA	TRBV5-1	TRBJ2-2	TRBD2	TGCGCCAGCAGCATACAGACTAGCGGGCTCACCGGGGAGCTGTTTTTT	CASSIQTSGLTGELFF
NA	TRBV27	TRBJ2-7	NA	TGTGCCAGCAGTACCAGGGCTGTGGGCGAGCAGTACTTC	CASSTRAVGEQYF
many	TRBV29-1	TRBJ2-5	TRBD2	TGCAGCTTAGGACTAGCGGGAGAGACCCAGTACTTC	CSLGLAGETQYF
NA	TRBV5-4	TRBJ2-7	TRBD1	TGTGCCAGCAGCTCAGATCGGGACAGGGTCTCCTACGAGCAGTACTTC	CASSSDRDRVSYEQYF
NA	TRBV5-1	TRBJ1-1	NA	TGCGCCAGCAGCTTGGAGGCCACTGAAGCTTTCTTT	CASSLEATEAFF
NA	TRBV7-7	TRBJ1-5	TRBD1	TGTGCTAGCAGCCACGCCCACACGGGACAGAGCAATCAGCCCCAGCATTTT	CASSHAHTGQSNQPQHF
NA	TRBV6-5	TRBJ2-2	TRBD1	TGTGCCAGCAGCGACAGGGTGTCCGGGGAGCTGTTTTTT	CASSDRVSGELFF
NA	TRBV7-6	TRBJ1-1	NA	TGTGCCAGCAGCCGTTCACGGGGGGCTGTTAACACTGAAGCTTTCTTT	CASSRSRGAVNTEAFF
few	TRBV28	TRBJ2-4	NA	TGTGCCAGCAGTTTCCATGGGGCGCCGAAACAGTACTTC	CASSFHGAPKQYF
NA	TRBV27	TRBJ2-3	TRBD2	TGTGCCAGCAGTACCAGAGGGACTAGTCCGAATACGCAGTATTTT	CASSTRGTSPNTQYF
few	TRBV27	TRBJ2-7	NA	TGTGCCAGCAGTTTATGGCAGGGGACCTACGAGCAGTACTTC	CASSLWQGTYEQYF
few	TRBV7-2	TRBJ1-4	TRBD1	TGTGCCAGCACCACGGACAGGAGTAATGAAAAACTGTTTTTT	CASTTDRSNEKLFF
NA	TRBV20-1	TRBJ1-2	NA	TGCAGTGCTTGGGGAAACTATGGCTACACCTTC	CSAWGNYGYTF
NA	TRBV30	TRBJ1-2	NA	TGTGCCTGGAGTGTACGGGCAGGCAGCCTGACCTATGGCTACACCTTC	CAWSVRAGSLTYGYTF
few	TRBV6-4	TRBJ1-2	TRBD1	TGTGCCAGCAGTGACTCGAGGGGGCACTATGGCTACACCTTC	CASSDSRGHYGYTF
few	TRBV27	TRBJ2-3	TRBD2	TGTGCCAGCAGCCGCACTAGCGGGAGGATCCCAGATACGCAGTATTTT	CASSRTSGRIPDTQYF
few	TRBV4-3	TRBJ2-7	TRBD1	TGCGCCAGCAGCCAACAGACAGGGGTAGGGTCCTACGAGCAGTACTTC	CASSQQTGVGSYEQYF
many	TRBV28	TRBJ1-1	NA	TGTGCCAGCAGTTTAGTACGGGCGAACACTGAAGCTTTCTTT	CASSLVRANTEAFF
few	TRBV29-1	TRBJ1-2	NA	TGCAGCGTTGACAGTTTTAACTATGGCTACACCTTC	CSVDSFNYGYTF
few	TRBV28	TRBJ1-5	NA	TGTGCCAGCAGTTCTTCCAGAAATAGCAATCAGCCCCAGCATTTT	CASSSSRNSNQPQHF
NA	TRBV29-1	TRBJ2-7	NA	TGCAGCGTTGGGGGACAGACTAGCTCCTACGAGCAGTACTTC	CSVGGQTSSYEQYF
few	TRBV6-5	TRBJ2-6	NA	TGTGCCAGCAGTTACGCAGACGGGGCCAACGTCCTGACTTTC	CASSYADGANVLTF
few	TRBV7-8	TRBJ2-5	NA	TGTGCCAGCAGCCTCGGACGGAGACAAGAGACCCAGTACTTC	CASSLGRRQETQYF
few	TRBV7-2	TRBJ2-3	NA	TGTGCCAGCAGCTTAGCGGCCAGATTCACAGATACGCAGTATTTT	CASSLAARFTDTQYF
NA	TRBV2	TRBJ2-1	TRBD1	TGTGCCAGCAGTGAGGGACAGGGGGGTTTCAATGAGCAGTTCTTC	CASSEGQGGFNEQFF
few	TRBV9	TRBJ2-3	TRBD2	TGTGCCAGCAGCGTAGCGGCGAGCGGGGCTAGCACAGATACGCAGTATTTT	CASSVAASGASTDTQYF
few	TRBV4-1	TRBJ1-1	NA	TGCGCCAGCAGCCCAGGGCTGCAGAAGAACACTGAAGCTTTCTTT	CASSPGLQKNTEAFF
NA	TRBV7-9	TRBJ2-4	NA	TGTGCCAGCAGCCCCTGGGACGGAAAAAACATTCAGTACTTC	CASSPWDGKNIQYF
few	TRBV18	TRBJ2-7	NA	TGTGCCAGCTCACCGATTCGACAGACCTACGAGCAGTACTTC	CASSPIRQTYEQYF
few	TRBV2	TRBJ1-1	NA	TGTGCCAGCAGTCGCAGGACAGTGAACACTGAAGCTTTCTTT	CASSRRTVNTEAFF